The rows below give T cell receptor beta chains drawn from one sample of a study of blood T cell repertoires in COVID-19. Method: immunoSEQ multiplex PCR; TCRdb's copy keeps in-frame clones and lacks some. The sample shows 450,000 to 500,000 clones, approximately 85% of them seen only once. The sequencing sample was made of peripheral blood. The source is a human donor in a cohort sampled during active COVID-19. Each CDR3 is given with its conserved first and last residue. The order of the fields is D gene, V gene, J gene, CDR3 protein. D genes are given only for firm matches.

TRBD2	TRBV5-5	TRBJ2-2	CASSLLVAGGTGELFF
TRBD1	TRBV30	TRBJ1-2	CAWREIGTGNRFNGYTF
NA	TRBV28	TRBJ1-5	CASNQVTGEHHF
NA	TRBV11-2	TRBJ2-1	CASSLATGSSYNEQFF
NA	TRBV6-5	TRBJ2-5	CASSLTPGQGETQYF
NA	TRBV6-2/TRBV6-3	TRBJ1-6	CASSYQAGNSPLHF
TRBD1	TRBV28	TRBJ1-2	CASAGTGGPVIYGYTF
NA	TRBV9	TRBJ2-1	CASGTPGGEQFF
NA	TRBV28	TRBJ2-4	CASRGGRIDKNIQYF
NA	TRBV5-1	TRBJ2-1	CASSLGQHYNEQFF